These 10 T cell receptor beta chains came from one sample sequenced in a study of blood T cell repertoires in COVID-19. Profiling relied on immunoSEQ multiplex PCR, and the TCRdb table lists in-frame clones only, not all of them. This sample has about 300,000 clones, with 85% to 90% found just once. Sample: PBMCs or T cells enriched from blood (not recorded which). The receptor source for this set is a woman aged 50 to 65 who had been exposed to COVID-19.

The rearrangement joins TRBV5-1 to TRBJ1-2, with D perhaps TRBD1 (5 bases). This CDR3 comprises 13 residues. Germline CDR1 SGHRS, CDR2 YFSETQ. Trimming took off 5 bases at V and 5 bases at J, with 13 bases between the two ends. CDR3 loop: CASSRGESYGYTF. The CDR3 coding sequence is TGCGCCAGCAGTCGGGGGGAGAGTTATGGCTACACCTTC.

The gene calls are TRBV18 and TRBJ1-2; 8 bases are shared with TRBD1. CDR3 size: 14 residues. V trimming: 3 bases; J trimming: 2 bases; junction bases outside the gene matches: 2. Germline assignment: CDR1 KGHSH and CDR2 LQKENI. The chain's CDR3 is CASSPRTGNYGYTF. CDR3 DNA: TGTGCCAGCTCACCCAGGACAGGGAACTATGGCTACACCTTC.

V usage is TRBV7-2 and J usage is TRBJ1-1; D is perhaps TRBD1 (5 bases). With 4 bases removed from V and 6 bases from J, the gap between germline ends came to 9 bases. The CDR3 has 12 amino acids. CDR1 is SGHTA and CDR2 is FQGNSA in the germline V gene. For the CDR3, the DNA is TGTGCCAGCAGCTACGGGACTGCTGAAGCTTTCTTT. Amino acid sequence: CASSYGTAEAFF.

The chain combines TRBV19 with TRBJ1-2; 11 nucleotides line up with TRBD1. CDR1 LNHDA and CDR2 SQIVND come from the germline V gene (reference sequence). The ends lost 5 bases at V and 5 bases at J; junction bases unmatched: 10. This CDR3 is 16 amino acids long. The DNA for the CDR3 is TGTGCCAGTAGTCCCCGGGGACAGGGGGAGAGATATGGCTACACCTTC. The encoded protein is CASSPRGQGERYGYTF.

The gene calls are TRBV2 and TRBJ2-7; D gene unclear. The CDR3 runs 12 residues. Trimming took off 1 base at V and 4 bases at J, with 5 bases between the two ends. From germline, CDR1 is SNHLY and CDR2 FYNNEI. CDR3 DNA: TGTGCCAGCAGTGAAGGAGTATACGAGCAGTACTTC. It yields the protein CASSEGVYEQYF.

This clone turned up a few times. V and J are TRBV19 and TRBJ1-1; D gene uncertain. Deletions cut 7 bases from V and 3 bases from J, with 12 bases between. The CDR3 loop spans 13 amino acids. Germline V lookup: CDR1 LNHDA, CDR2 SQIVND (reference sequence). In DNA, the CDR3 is TGTGCCAGTACCCTCACGGAGCACACTGAAGCTTTCTTT. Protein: CASTLTEHTEAFF.

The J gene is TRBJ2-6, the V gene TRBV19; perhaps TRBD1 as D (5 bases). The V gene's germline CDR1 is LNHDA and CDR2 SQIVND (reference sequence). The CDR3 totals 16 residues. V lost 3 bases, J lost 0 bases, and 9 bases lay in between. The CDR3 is CASSIGASSGANVLTF. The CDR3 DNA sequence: TGTGCCAGTAGTATTGGGGCCAGCTCTGGGGCCAACGTCCTGACTTTC.

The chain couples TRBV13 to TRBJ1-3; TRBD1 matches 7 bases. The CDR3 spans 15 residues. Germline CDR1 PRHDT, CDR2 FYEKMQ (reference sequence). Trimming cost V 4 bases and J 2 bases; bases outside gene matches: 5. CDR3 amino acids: CASSSPQGAGNTIYF. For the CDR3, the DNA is TGTGCCAGCAGCTCCCCCCAGGGGGCTGGAAACACCATATATTTT.

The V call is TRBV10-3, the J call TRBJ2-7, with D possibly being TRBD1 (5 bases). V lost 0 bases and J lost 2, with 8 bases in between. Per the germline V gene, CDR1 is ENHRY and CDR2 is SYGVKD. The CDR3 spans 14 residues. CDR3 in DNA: TGTGCCATCAGTGAGTCGAGGACAACCTACGAGCAGTACTTC. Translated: CAISESRTTYEQYF.

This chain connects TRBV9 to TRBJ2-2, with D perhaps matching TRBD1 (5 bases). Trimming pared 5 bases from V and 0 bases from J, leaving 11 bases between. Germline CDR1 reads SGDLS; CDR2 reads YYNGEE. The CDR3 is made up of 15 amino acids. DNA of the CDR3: TGTGCCAGCAGGAATGGACACTCGAACACCGGGGAGCTGTTTTTT. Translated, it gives CASRNGHSNTGELFF.